A single sample gave rise to the 15 T cell receptor beta chains below, sequenced in a study of OX40 agonist ivuxolimab in advanced cancers. Libraries were prepared by immunoSEQ multiplex PCR; TCRdb keeps only in-frame clonotypes and omits some of them. The sample lists roughly 91,000 clones, about 96% occurring once. Sequenced material: CD4+ or CD8+ T cells sorted from blood, taken in a trial of the OX40 agonist ivuxolimab. The source is an adult with an advanced solid tumor such as melanoma, head and neck, liver or kidney cancer.

The J gene is TRBJ1-2, the V gene TRBV27; 9 bases are shared with TRBD1. The CDR3 runs 15 residues. In germline, CDR1 is MNHEY, CDR2 SMNVEV (reference sequence). V was pared by 2 bases and J by 2 bases, with 3 bases of the junction left unmatched. In DNA, the CDR3 is TGTGCCAGCAGTTTAACCGGGACAGGGAACTATGGCTACACCTTC. The encoded protein is CASSLTGTGNYGYTF.

V is TRBV30 and J is TRBJ1-2, with TRBD1 as a possible D gene (5 bases). Germline V gene lookup returns CDR1 GTSNPN and CDR2 SVGIG (reference sequence). CDR3 length equals 12 residues. The V and J ends lost 7 bases and 8 bases respectively, with 17 bases between them. This CDR3 is CAFRGSSEGYTF. CDR3 nucleotide sequence: TGTGCCTTTAGGGGCTCGTCGGAGGGCTACACCTTC.

This chain joins TRBV7-3 and TRBJ2-5; 7 bases line up with TRBD2. The CDR3 totals 15 residues. With V trimmed by 2 bases and J by 4 bases, 7 bases remained unmatched. Germline V gene sequence: CDR1 SGHTA, CDR2 FQGTGA. Here the CDR3 reads CASSLEAGPAETQYF. The CDR3 DNA follows: TGTGCCAGCAGCTTAGAAGCGGGACCCGCAGAGACCCAGTACTTC.

The rearrangement uses TRBV27 and TRBJ2-3, with 9 bases aligning to TRBD2. The CDR3 consists of 17 residues. CDR1 and CDR2 (germline): MNHEY, SMNVEV (reference sequence). The V and J ends lost 0 bases and 3 bases, in that order; junction bases with no gene match: 7. The DNA of the CDR3 is TGTGCCAGCAGTTTATCCGAAAGCGGGGGGAGAACAGATACGCAGTATTTT. It codes for CASSLSESGGRTDTQYF.

The chain employs TRBV7-2 and TRBJ1-1; 7 bases are a match to TRBD1. Germline loops: CDR1 SGHTA, CDR2 FQGNSA. CDR3 length: 13 amino acids. The ends lost 3 bases at V and 7 bases at J; junction bases unmatched: 5. The CDR3 bases are TGTGCCAGCAGCTTCGAGGGGGCGAGTGAAGCTTTCTTT. Amino acids: CASSFEGASEAFF.

V usage is TRBV25-1 and J usage is TRBJ1-2; D possibly corresponds to TRBD1 (6 bases). The V end was cut by 4 bases, the J end by 3 bases, with 9 bases between. Germline loops: CDR1 MGHDK, CDR2 SYGVNS. This CDR3 region has 13 residues. The CDR3 region is CASSGTAYYGYTF. The CDR3, as DNA: TGTGCCAGCAGTGGGACAGCTTACTATGGCTACACCTTC.

The chain combines TRBV6-5 with TRBJ2-5; D gene uncertain. CDR1 and CDR2 (germline): MNHEY, SVGAGI. V was cut by 4 bases and J by 7 bases, with 10 bases left in between. The length of the CDR3 is 12 residues. CDR3 sequence reads: CASSSFKGTQYF. The CDR3 DNA reads TGTGCCAGCAGTTCCTTTAAGGGGACCCAGTACTTC.

The gene calls are TRBV11-2 and TRBJ2-7; D is undetermined. The CDR3 spans 12 residues. Trimming removed 5 bases at V and 7 bases at J, with 12 bases between. Germline values: CDR1 SGHAT, CDR2 FQNNGV. The CDR3 DNA is TGTGCCAGCAGCCCCATAGATATGGAGCAGTACTTC. Protein sequence: CASSPIDMEQYF.

This clone was picked up a small number of times. The gene calls are TRBV13 and TRBJ1-6, with TRBD1 matching over 10 bases. CDR1 PRHDT and CDR2 FYEKMQ come from the germline V gene (reference sequence). After removal of 3 bases from V and 11 bases from J, the junction contained 4 bases not matched to a gene. The CDR3 length is 14 residues. CDR3 in amino acids: CASSLGQGITPLHF. CDR3 coding DNA: TGTGCCAGCAGCTTGGGACAGGGGATAACACCCCTCCACTTT.

V and J are TRBV19 and TRBJ2-1; D is undetermined. Germline V gene data show CDR1 as LNHDA and CDR2 as SQIVND (reference sequence). The CDR3 loop spans 13 amino acids. V lost 4 bases and J 7 bases, leaving 11 bases between the germline ends. The CDR3 bases are TGTGCCAGTAGTACCCTCGCTAGTAATGAGCAGTTCTTC. This translates into CASSTLASNEQFF.

The rearrangement links TRBV7-2 to TRBJ2-7; 7 bases align to TRBD2. V was pared by 3 bases and J by 0 bases, with 2 bases of the junction left unmatched. The CDR3 is made up of 14 amino acids. Germline loops: CDR1 SGHTA, CDR2 FQGNSA. The DNA of the CDR3 is TGTGCCAGCAGCTTCGGCGGGGGCTCCTACGAGCAGTACTTC. Protein: CASSFGGGSYEQYF. Full variable domain (missing parts from reference TRBV7-2 and TRBJ2-7): GAGVSQSPSNKVTEKGKDVELRCDPISGHTALYWYRQSLGQGLEFLIYFQGNSAPDKSGLPSDRFSAERTGGSVSTLTIQRTQQEDSAVYLCASSFGGGSYEQYFGPGTRLTVT.

The V gene is TRBV13, the J gene TRBJ2-7, with D perhaps matching TRBD2 (6 bases). Germline CDR1 and CDR2: PRHDT and FYEKMQ (reference sequence). Trimming pared 5 bases from V and 5 bases from J, leaving 13 bases between. There are 13 residues in the CDR3. The CDR3 nucleotides are TGTGCCAGCAGCGATGCGGGGCGCGACGAGCAGTACTTC. This codes for CASSDAGRDEQYF. The variable domain in full, completed from reference TRBV13 and TRBJ2-7, reads AAGVIQSPRHLIKEKRETATLKCYPIPRHDTVYWYQQGPGQDPQFLISFYEKMQSDKGSIPDRFSAQQFSDYHSELNMSSLELGDSALYFCASSDAGRDEQYFGPGTRLTVT.

This chain uses TRBV9 with TRBJ2-5, with D tentatively TRBD2 (6 bases). Germline loops: CDR1 SGDLS, CDR2 YYNGEE. The CDR3 covers 14 residues. V lost 3 bases and J lost 2, with 11 bases in between. CDR3 in amino acids: CASSDPGLQETQYF. The CDR3 region has the DNA TGTGCCAGCAGCGATCCGGGACTTCAAGAGACCCAGTACTTC.

The chain recombines TRBV14 with TRBJ2-7; TRBD2 agrees at 11 bases. The CDR3 sequence is 17 residues long. Looked up from germline, CDR1 is SGHDN and CDR2 is FVKESK. The V and J ends lost 1 base and 1 base, in that order; junction bases with no gene match: 6. The CDR3: CASSQVPGTSGSYEQYF. Here the CDR3 DNA reads TGTGCCAGCAGCCAAGTGCCCGGGACTAGCGGATCCTACGAGCAGTACTTC. The whole variable domain, filled in from reference TRBV14 and TRBJ2-7, reads EAGVTQFPSHSVIEKGQTVTLRCDPISGHDNLYWYRRVMGKEIKFLLHFVKESKQDESGMPNNRFLAERTGGTYSTLKVQPAELEDSGVYFCASSQVPGTSGSYEQYFGPGTRLTVT.

This clone is a singleton in its sample. This sequence joins TRBV5-1 and TRBJ2-7; 12 nucleotides line up with TRBD1. This CDR3 is built from 14 residues. After removal of 5 bases from V and 6 bases from J, the junction contained 6 bases not matched to a gene. CDR1 is SGHRS and CDR2 is YFSETQ in the germline V gene. DNA for the CDR3: TGCGCCAGCAGTAGGGACAGGGGGCGCACCGAGCAGTACTTC. Its protein product is CASSRDRGRTEQYF.